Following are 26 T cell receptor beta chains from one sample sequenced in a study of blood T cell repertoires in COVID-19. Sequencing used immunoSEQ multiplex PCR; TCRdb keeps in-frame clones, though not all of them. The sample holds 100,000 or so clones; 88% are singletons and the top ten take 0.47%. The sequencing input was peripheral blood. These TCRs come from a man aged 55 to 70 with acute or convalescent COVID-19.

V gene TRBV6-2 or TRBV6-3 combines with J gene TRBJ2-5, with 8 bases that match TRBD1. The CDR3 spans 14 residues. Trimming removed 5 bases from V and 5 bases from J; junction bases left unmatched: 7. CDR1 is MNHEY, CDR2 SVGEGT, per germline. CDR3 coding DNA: TGTGCCAGCAGTGACGCAGGGGGCTGGGAGACCCAGTACTTC. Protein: CASSDAGGWETQYF.

CDR3 bases: TGTGCCAGCAGCCAAGAAGGGACAGGAATCTATGGCTACACCTTC. It encodes CASSQEGTGIYGYTF. The chain carries TRBV3-1 (or the pseudogene TRBV3-2) and TRBJ1-2, with 8 bases that match TRBD1. The V gene end was trimmed by 0 bases and the J gene end by 4 bases; junction bases not matched to a gene: 4. The germline CDR1 and CDR2 sequences are LGHDT and YNNKEL (reference sequence). The CDR3 is made up of 15 amino acids.

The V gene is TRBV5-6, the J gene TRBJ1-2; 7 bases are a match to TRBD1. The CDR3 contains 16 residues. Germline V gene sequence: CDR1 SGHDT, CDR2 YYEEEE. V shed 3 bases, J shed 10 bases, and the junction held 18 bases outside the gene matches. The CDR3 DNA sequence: TGTGCCAGCAGCTCGACGACACCCATCGGACAGGAGAACTACACCTTC. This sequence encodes CASSSTTPIGQENYTF.

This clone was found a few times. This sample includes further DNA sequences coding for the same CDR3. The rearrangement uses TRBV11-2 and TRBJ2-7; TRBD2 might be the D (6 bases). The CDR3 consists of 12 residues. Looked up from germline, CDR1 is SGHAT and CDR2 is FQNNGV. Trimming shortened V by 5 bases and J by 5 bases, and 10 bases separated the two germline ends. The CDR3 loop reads CASSPLANEQYF. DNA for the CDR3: TGTGCCAGCAGCCCTCTAGCGAACGAGCAGTACTTC.

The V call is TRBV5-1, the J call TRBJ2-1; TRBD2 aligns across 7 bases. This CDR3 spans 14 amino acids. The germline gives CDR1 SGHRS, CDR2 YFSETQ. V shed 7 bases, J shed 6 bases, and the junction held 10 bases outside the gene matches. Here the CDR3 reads CASGGDLVGNEQFF. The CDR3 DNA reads TGCGCCAGCGGGGGGGACTTGGTAGGCAATGAGCAGTTCTTC.

In nucleotides, the CDR3 is TGTGCCAGCAGCAAAGGCCCCGGGACTAGGACCAACAATGAGCAGTTCTTC. Its translation is CASSKGPGTRTNNEQFF. The chain joins TRBV21-1 to TRBJ2-1; TRBD2, as called in the table, went unchecked against the DNA. TRBV21-1 is classified as a pseudogene. The CDR3 runs to 17 residues.

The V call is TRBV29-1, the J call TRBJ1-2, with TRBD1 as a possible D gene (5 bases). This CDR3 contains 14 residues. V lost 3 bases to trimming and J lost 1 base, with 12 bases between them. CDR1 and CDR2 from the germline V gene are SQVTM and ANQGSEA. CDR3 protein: CSVEPVGGNYGYTF. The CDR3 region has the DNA TGCAGCGTTGAGCCAGTCGGGGGTAACTATGGCTACACCTTC.

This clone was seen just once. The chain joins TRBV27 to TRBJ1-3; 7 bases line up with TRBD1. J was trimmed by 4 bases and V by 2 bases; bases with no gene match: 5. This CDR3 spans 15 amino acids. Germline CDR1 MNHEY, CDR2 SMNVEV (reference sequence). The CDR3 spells CASSLAGGLGNTIYF. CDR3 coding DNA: TGTGCCAGCAGTTTAGCAGGGGGGCTCGGAAACACCATATATTTT.

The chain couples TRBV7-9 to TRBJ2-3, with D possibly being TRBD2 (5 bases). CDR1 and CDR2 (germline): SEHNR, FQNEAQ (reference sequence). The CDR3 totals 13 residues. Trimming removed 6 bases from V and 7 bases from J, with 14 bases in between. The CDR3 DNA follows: TGTGCCAGCAGATTCGAGGGAGCAAATACGCAGTATTTT. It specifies CASRFEGANTQYF.

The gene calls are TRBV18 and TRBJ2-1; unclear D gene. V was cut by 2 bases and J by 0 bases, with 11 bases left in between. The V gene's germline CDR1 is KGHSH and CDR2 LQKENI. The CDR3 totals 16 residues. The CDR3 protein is CASSPATKYSYNEQFF. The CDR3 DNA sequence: TGTGCCAGCTCACCAGCGACAAAATACTCCTACAATGAGCAGTTCTTC.

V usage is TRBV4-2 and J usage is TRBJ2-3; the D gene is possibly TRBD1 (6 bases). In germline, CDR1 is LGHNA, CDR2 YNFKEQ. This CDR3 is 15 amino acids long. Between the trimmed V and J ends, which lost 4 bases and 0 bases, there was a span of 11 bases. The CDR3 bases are TGTGCCAGCAGCCCGGCGGACAGAAGCACAGATACGCAGTATTTT. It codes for CASSPADRSTDTQYF.

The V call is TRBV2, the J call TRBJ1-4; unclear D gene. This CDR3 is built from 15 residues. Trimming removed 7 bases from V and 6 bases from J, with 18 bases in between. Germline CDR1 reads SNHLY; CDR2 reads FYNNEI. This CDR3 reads CASIPNTGWYEKLFF. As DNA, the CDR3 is TGTGCCAGCATCCCAAACACGGGGTGGTATGAAAAACTGTTTTTT.

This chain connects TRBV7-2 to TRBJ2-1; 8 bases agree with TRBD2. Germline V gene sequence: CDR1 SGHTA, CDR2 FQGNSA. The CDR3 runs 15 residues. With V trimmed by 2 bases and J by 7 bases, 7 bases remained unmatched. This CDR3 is CASSLNGGASNEQFF. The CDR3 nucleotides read TGTGCCAGCAGCTTAAACGGGGGGGCCTCAAATGAGCAGTTCTTC. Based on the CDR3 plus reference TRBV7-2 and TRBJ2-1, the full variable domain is GAGVSQSPSNKVTEKGKDVELRCDPISGHTALYWYRQSLGQGLEFLIYFQGNSAPDKSGLPSDRFSAERTGGSVSTLTIQRTQQEDSAVYLCASSLNGGASNEQFFGPGTRLTVL.

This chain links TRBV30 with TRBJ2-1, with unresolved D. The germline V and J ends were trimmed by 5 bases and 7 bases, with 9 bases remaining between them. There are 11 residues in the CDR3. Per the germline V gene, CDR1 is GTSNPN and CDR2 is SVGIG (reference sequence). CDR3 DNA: TGTGCCTGGGGGAACATAAATGAGCAGTTCTTC. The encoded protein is CAWGNINEQFF.

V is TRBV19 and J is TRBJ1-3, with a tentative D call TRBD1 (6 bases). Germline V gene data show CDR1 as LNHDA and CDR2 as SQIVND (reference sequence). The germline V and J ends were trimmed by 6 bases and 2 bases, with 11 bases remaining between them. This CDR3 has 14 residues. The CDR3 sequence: CASSHQGPGNTIYF. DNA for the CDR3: TGTGCCAGTAGCCATCAGGGGCCTGGAAACACCATATATTTT.

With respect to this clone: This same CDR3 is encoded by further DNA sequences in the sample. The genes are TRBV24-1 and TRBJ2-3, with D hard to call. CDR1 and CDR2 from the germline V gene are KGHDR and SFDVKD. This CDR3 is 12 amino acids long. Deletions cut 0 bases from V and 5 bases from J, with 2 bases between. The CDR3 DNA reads TGTGCCACCAGTGATTTGCTAGATACGCAGTATTTT. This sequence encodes CATSDLLDTQYF.

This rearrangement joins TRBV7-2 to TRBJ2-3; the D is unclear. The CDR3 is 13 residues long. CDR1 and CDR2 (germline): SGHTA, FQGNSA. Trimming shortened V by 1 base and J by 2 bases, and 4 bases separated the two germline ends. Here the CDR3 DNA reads TGTGCCAGCAGCTTAGATTACACAGATACGCAGTATTTT. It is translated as CASSLDYTDTQYF.

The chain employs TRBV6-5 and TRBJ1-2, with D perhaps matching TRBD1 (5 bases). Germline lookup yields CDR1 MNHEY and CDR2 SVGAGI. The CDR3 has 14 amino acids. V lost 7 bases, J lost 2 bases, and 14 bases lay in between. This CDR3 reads CASTPRRGNYGYTF. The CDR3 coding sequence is TGTGCCAGCACCCCTAGGCGGGGGAACTATGGCTACACCTTC.

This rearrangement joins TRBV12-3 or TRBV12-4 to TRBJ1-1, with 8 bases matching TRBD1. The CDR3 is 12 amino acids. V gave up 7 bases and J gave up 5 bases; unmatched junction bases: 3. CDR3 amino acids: CASTTGGTEAFF. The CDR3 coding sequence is TGTGCCAGCACCACAGGGGGGACTGAAGCTTTCTTT.

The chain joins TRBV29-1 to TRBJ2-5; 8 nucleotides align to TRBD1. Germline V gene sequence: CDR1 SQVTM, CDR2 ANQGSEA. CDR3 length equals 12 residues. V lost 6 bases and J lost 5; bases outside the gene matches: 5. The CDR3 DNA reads TGCAGCGTAGATACAGGGGGGGAGACCCAGTACTTC. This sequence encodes CSVDTGGETQYF.

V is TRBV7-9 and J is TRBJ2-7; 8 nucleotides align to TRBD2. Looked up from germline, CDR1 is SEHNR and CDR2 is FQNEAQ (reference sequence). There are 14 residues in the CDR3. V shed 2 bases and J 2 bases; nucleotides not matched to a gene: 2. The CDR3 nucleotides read TGTGCCAGCAGCTTAACTAGCGGCCCCTACGAGCAGTACTTC. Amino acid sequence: CASSLTSGPYEQYF.

CDR3 sequence: CATSEEALETQYF. The CDR3 DNA sequence: TGTGCCACCAGTGAAGAAGCGCTGGAAACCCAGTACTTC. This chain connects TRBV24-1 to TRBJ2-5; no firm D call. Germline lookup yields CDR1 KGHDR and CDR2 SFDVKD. V was cut by 4 bases and J by 8 bases, with 13 bases left in between. The CDR3 runs to 13 residues.

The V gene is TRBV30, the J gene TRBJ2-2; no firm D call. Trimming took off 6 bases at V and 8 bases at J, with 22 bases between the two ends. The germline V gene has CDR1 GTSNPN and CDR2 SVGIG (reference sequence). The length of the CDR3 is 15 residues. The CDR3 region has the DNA TGTGCCTGCCCGAAGGCAGGCCATCGGTCTGGGGAGCTGTTTTTT. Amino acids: CACPKAGHRSGELFF.

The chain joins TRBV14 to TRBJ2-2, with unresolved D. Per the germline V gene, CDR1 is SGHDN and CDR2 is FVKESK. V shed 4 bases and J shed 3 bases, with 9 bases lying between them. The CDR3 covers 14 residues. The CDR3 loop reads CASSRNRDTGELFF. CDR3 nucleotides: TGTGCCAGCAGCCGAAACCGGGACACCGGGGAGCTGTTTTTT.

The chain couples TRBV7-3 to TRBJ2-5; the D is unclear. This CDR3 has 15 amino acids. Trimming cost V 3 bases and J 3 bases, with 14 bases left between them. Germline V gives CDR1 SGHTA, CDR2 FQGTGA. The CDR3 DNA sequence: TGTGCCAGCAGCTTCTACGGTGGGCGCGAAGAGACCCAGTACTTC. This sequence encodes CASSFYGGREETQYF.

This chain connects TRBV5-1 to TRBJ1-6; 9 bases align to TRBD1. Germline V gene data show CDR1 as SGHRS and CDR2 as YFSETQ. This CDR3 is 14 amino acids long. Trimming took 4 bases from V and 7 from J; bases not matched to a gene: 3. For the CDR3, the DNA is TGCGCCAGCAGCGGGGGACAGGGCAATTCACCCCTCCACTTT. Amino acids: CASSGGQGNSPLHF.